The source of this T cell receptor beta chain is a study of blood T cell repertoires in COVID-19. On the study more broadly: From the United States, Italy and Spain came samples of acute and convalescent COVID-19.

The CDR3 has 13 amino acids. The germline gives CDR1 SGHNT, CDR2 YENEEA. Trimming took 4 bases from V and 6 from J, leaving 11 bases between them. This clone has just a few counts. Assay used: immunoSEQ multiplex PCR; TCRdb lists only in-frame clones, some missing. The sample contains a few hundred thousand clones, about four fifths of which appear only once. The clonotype originates from a man older than 75 with acute or convalescent COVID-19. The specimen sequenced was peripheral blood. The chain joins TRBV11-3 to TRBJ2-3; D gene uncertain. CDR3 coding DNA: TGTGCCAGCAGCTCTGGCCTTTACGATACGCAGTATTTT. This gives the protein CASSSGLYDTQYF.